The 14 T cell receptor beta chains below come from one sample, sequenced in a study of CD8+ T cells in alopecia areata. Isolated RNA was reverse transcribed into cDNA used as the sequencing template. TCRdb keeps only in-frame clones here, not all; method: immunoSEQ multiplex PCR. The sample records roughly 130,000 clones, 45% to 60% being singletons. The sample consisted of CD4+ T cells sorted from blood, taken at week 0. The receptors originated from a human donor with alopecia areata.

The chain employs TRBV6-5 and TRBJ2-1; D may be TRBD1 (6 bases). CDR1 is MNHEY, CDR2 SVGAGI, per germline. V was cut by 6 bases and J by 3 bases, with 9 bases left in between. The CDR3 is made up of 13 amino acids. This chain's CDR3 is CASRGDIYNEQFF. The CDR3 DNA reads as TGTGCCAGCAGAGGGGACATCTACAATGAGCAGTTCTTC.

The chain employs TRBV5-1 and TRBJ2-7; D call uncertain. The V gene lost 0 bases and the J gene lost 2 bases, with 15 bases spanning the gap. CDR1 and CDR2 from the germline V gene are SGHRS and YFSETQ. CDR3 length equals 16 residues. The CDR3 nucleotides read TGCGCCAGCAGCTTGGCCCAAGGGTCAGTCGCCTACGAGCAGTACTTC. Translation gives CASSLAQGSVAYEQYF. Full variable domain (outside the CDR3, taken from reference TRBV5-1 and TRBJ2-7): KAGVTQTPRYLIKTRGQQVTLSCSPISGHRSVSWYQQTPGQGLQFLFEYFSETQRNKGNFPGRFSGRQFSNSRSEMNVSTLELGDSALYLCASSLAQGSVAYEQYFGPGTRLTVT.

The table lists this clone with a count of one. The rearrangement links TRBV9 to TRBJ1-1, with 9 bases matching TRBD1. The germline gives CDR1 SGDLS, CDR2 YYNGEE. The length of the CDR3 is 17 residues. The ends lost 2 bases at V and 2 bases at J; junction bases unmatched: 10. Here the CDR3 DNA reads TGTGCCAGCAGCGTGGGGGCACAGGGGGCGTTTAACACTGAAGCTTTCTTT. Translation: CASSVGAQGAFNTEAFF.

This clone was seen more than once but under ten times. The genes are TRBV29-1 and TRBJ1-1; unclear D gene. The V gene's germline CDR1 is SQVTM and CDR2 ANQGSEA. There are 10 residues in the CDR3. Trimming took 5 bases from V and 11 from J, leaving 12 bases between them. The CDR3: CSVFFMRAFF. CDR3 nucleotide sequence: TGCAGCGTTTTTTTTATGCGGGCTTTCTTT.

The rearrangement uses TRBV4-2 and TRBJ1-5, with D maybe TRBD1 (5 bases). CDR1 and CDR2 (germline): LGHNA, YNFKEQ. This CDR3 region has 15 residues. The ends were cut back, 1 base at V and 5 bases at J, with 12 bases in the middle. CDR3 DNA sequence: TGTGCCAGCAGCCAAGGCGGAGGAGGGGATCAGCCCCAGCATTTT. Translated, it gives CASSQGGGGDQPQHF.

V is TRBV28 and J is TRBJ2-7; a possible D gene is TRBD2 (5 bases). There are 15 residues in the CDR3. V lost 5 bases and J 2 bases, leaving 16 bases between the germline ends. Looked up from germline, CDR1 is MDHEN and CDR2 is SYDVKM. The CDR3 sequence is CASSLYAGRPYEQYF. DNA of the CDR3: TGTGCCAGCAGTCTTTATGCGGGCAGACCCTACGAGCAGTACTTC.

This chain uses TRBV6-6 with TRBJ2-3, with TRBD2 as a possible D gene (6 bases). Germline V gives CDR1 MNHNY, CDR2 SVGAGI (reference sequence). Trimming pared 6 bases from V and 7 bases from J, leaving 11 bases between. The CDR3 totals 12 residues. This CDR3 reads CASRGGTYTQYF. The CDR3 nucleotides are TGTGCCAGCAGGGGAGGAACTTATACGCAGTATTTT.

This clone showed up just a few times. The J gene is TRBJ2-2, the V gene TRBV7-9; 10 bases are shared with TRBD1. After removal of 5 bases from V and 4 bases from J, the junction contained 7 bases not matched to a gene. Germline-derived CDR1 and CDR2 are SEHNR and FQNEAQ (reference sequence). This CDR3 comprises 16 residues. The CDR3 DNA sequence: TGTGCCAGCAGCCCGGGACAGGGGTCCTTCACCGGGGAGCTGTTTTTT. This gives the protein CASSPGQGSFTGELFF.

V and J are TRBV5-1 and TRBJ2-7; D may be TRBD1 (5 bases). CDR1 SGHRS and CDR2 YFSETQ come from the germline V gene. The CDR3 has 13 residues. V lost 4 bases, J lost 5 bases, and 13 bases lay in between. The CDR3, as DNA: TGCGCCAGCAGCGAGATCCAGGGCGACGAGCAGTACTTC. Its translation: CASSEIQGDEQYF.

This clone was recorded once. The V and J genes are TRBV6-5 and TRBJ1-2, with TRBD1 matching 9 bases. Germline CDR1 is MNHEY and CDR2 is SVGAGI. The CDR3 extends over 13 amino acids. Losses at the gene ends were 5 bases for V and 7 bases for J; bases not matched to a gene: 5. CDR3 region: CASSRTGEGGYTF. CDR3 DNA: TGTGCCAGCAGTCGGACAGGGGAGGGTGGCTACACCTTC.

The chain uses TRBV5-6 and TRBJ2-5; TRBD2 matches at 14 bases. Trimming cost V 4 bases and J 5 bases; bases outside gene matches: 16. The CDR3 has 19 amino acids. Per germline, CDR1 SGHDT and CDR2 YYEEEE. The CDR3 DNA follows: TGTGCCAGCAGCCACCGGAGACTAGCGGGGGGGCCGGGGCAGGAGACCCAGTACTTC. This sequence encodes CASSHRRLAGGPGQETQYF.

This clone showed up just a few times. The rearrangement links TRBV11-2 to TRBJ1-1; maybe TRBD1 (5 bases). V lost 6 bases and J 1 base, leaving 12 bases between the germline ends. The CDR3 is made up of 14 amino acids. From germline, CDR1 is SGHAT and CDR2 FQNNGV. DNA for the CDR3: TGTGCCAGCAGTTCGGGGGTACCGAACACTGAAGCTTTCTTT. Translation: CASSSGVPNTEAFF.

The chain joins TRBV5-4 to TRBJ2-1, with 9 bases that match TRBD1. The length of the CDR3 is 15 residues. Germline assignment: CDR1 SGHNT and CDR2 YYREEE (reference sequence). V shed 3 bases, J shed 3 bases, and the junction held 4 bases outside the gene matches. The CDR3 sequence: CASSWGQGDYNEQFF. For the CDR3, the DNA is TGTGCCAGCAGCTGGGGACAGGGTGACTACAATGAGCAGTTCTTC.

The chain couples TRBV7-2 to TRBJ1-2, with D hard to call. The germline gives CDR1 SGHTA, CDR2 FQGNSA. CDR3 length equals 14 residues. V lost 2 bases and J 0 bases, leaving 7 bases between the germline ends. The CDR3 loop is CASSLTDSNYGYTF. In DNA, the CDR3 is TGTGCCAGCAGCTTAACAGATTCTAACTATGGCTACACCTTC.